The clone carrying this T cell receptor beta chain was observed a handful of times. Its antigen remains unknown. The sample is drawn from a study of blood T cells in healthy people across ages. Primers used in a second PCR of roughly 7 to 11 cycles were a sample-barcoded 5' primer and a J-beta primer mix. TCRdb re-analysed the 5' RACE reads in MiXCR, keeping a single row per CDR3 protein. The repertoire holds 1.5 million to 2 million distinct CDR3 sequences, with about 28% as singletons. CDR3 length: 12 amino acids. Trimming removed 8 bases from V and 8 bases from J; junction bases left unmatched: 6. General observations from the study: Estimates drawn from one million T cells were deemed to understate diversity.

The receptor was derived from a woman in her thirties in good health. The chain links TRBV12-3 or TRBV12-4 to TRBJ2-1; 7 nucleotides agree with TRBD2. The material sequenced was blood. The chain's CDR3 is CASSGGWDEQFF. CDR3 coding DNA: TGTGCCAGCTCGGGGGGTTGGGATGAGCAGTTCTTC.